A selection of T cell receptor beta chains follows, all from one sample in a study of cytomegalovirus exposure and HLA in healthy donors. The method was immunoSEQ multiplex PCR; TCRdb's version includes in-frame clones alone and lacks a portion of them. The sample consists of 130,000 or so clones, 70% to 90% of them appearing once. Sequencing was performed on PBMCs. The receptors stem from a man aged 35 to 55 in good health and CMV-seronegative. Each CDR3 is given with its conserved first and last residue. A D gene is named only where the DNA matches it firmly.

CAISVTGQGPGNTIYF,TRBD1,TRBV10-3
CASSLDGYGQGGVGAFF,TRBD1,TRBV5-1
CASSVAETPYEQYF,NA,TRBV9
CASSSPSFMGTDTQYF,NA,TRBV27
CASSLTGLGETQYF,TRBD1,TRBV27
CASSVGPNTGELFF,NA,TRBV2
CAWSVHQDEKLFF,NA,TRBV30
CASSLRGDPRNSGELFF,NA,TRBV7-8
CASSLSGLSTDTQYF,TRBD2,TRBV7-3
CASSYGTAREQYF,TRBD1,TRBV6-5
CASSLNPQGGTEAFF,TRBD1,TRBV7-2
CASSQGWGGLSNEQFF,TRBD2,TRBV4-2
CASRASGAGANGLTF,NA,TRBV2
CASRQQGKANYGYTF,NA,TRBV2
CASRIRGAGGYTF,NA,TRBV2
CASIGVSAEQYF,NA,TRBV25-1
CSVVTGGDEQYF,NA,TRBV29-1
CSVTGTSGSYEQYF,TRBD2,TRBV29-1
CASRRQPVNEKLFF,NA,TRBV19
CASSEQAVATNEKLFF,NA,TRBV2
CASSGQVAGRNNEQFF,NA,TRBV5-4
CASSPLAGVRDEQFF,TRBD2,TRBV18
CASSPGTGSTPLHF,TRBD1,TRBV5-5
CASSEGWHEQFF,NA,TRBV7-9
CASSQYGTGVNEQFF,TRBD1,TRBV4-3
CASSYPSVKGDEQYF,NA,TRBV6-6
CASSLPPGRNTGELFF,NA,TRBV5-6
CASSLASGSYEQYF,TRBD2,TRBV18